These 20 T cell receptor beta chains share one sample of origin, sequenced in a study of T cell responses to AZD1222 COVID-19 vaccine. The repertoire was sequenced with immunoSEQ multiplex PCR; TCRdb's copy has only in-frame clones and lacks some. The table has approximately 100,000 clones, 92% seen once. The source material was peripheral blood, sampled on day 0 of AZD1222 vaccination. The receptors originated from an adult in good health.

The rearrangement uses TRBV19 and TRBJ1-5; possible D gene TRBD1, 6 bases. The CDR3 has 15 residues. CDR1 and CDR2 from the germline V gene are LNHDA and SQIVND (reference sequence). Trimming cost V 6 bases and J 4 bases, with 16 bases left between them. In DNA form, the CDR3 reads TGTGCCAGTAGCCGCCGGGGGCAGACAAATCAGCCCCAGCATTTT. Residues: CASSRRGQTNQPQHF.

V gene TRBV29-1 combines with J gene TRBJ1-2; D is possibly TRBD1 (6 bases). Germline CDR1 is SQVTM and CDR2 is ANQGSEA. The CDR3 runs to 12 residues. V lost 5 bases and J lost 7, with 14 bases in between. The CDR3 sequence is CSVRQGNGGYTF. CDR3 sequence (DNA): TGCAGCGTTCGGCAGGGGAACGGTGGCTACACCTTC. Filled out from reference TRBV29-1 and TRBJ1-2, the complete variable domain reads SAVISQKPSRDICQRGTSLTIQCQVDSQVTMMFWYRQQPGQSLTLIATANQGSEATYESGFVIDKFPISRPNLTFSTLTVSNMSPEDSSIYLCSVRQGNGGYTFGSGTRLTVV.

This chain uses TRBV7-6 with TRBJ2-7; the match to TRBD1 covers 9 bases. Germline V gene data show CDR1 as SGHVS and CDR2 as FNYEAQ. This CDR3 region has 15 residues. V trimming: 5 bases; J trimming: 6 bases; junction bases outside the gene matches: 11. CDR3 sequence: CASSHDQDRGGEQYF. CDR3 nucleotides: TGTGCCAGCAGCCACGACCAGGACAGGGGAGGCGAGCAGTACTTC.

As regards this clone: A junction boundary mismatches the germline segment, possibly from a read error. The chain links TRBV9 to TRBJ2-2; 9 positions match TRBD1. CDR1 is SGDLS and CDR2 is YYNGEE in the germline V gene. The CDR3 contains 16 residues. CDR3 sequence reads: CAGSGHRGPNTGELFF. Written as DNA, the CDR3 is TGTGCCGGCAGCGGACACAGGGGGCCGAACACCGGGGAGCTGTTTTTT.

The V gene is TRBV30, the J gene TRBJ2-3, with D possibly being TRBD1 (5 bases). Trimming removed 3 bases from V and 4 bases from J, with 17 bases in between. The CDR3 spans 15 residues. CDR1 and CDR2 (germline): GTSNPN, SVGIG (reference sequence). CDR3 bases: TGTGCCTGGAGCCCTCAGCAAAAGGGGCCAGATACGCAGTATTTT. Amino acids: CAWSPQQKGPDTQYF.

V is TRBV3-1 (or the pseudogene TRBV3-2) and J is TRBJ2-3, with 14 bases aligning to TRBD2. There are 17 residues in the CDR3. V lost 3 bases to trimming and J lost 2 bases; unmatched junction nucleotides: 4. Germline V lookup: CDR1 LGHDT, CDR2 YNNKEL (reference sequence). The CDR3 DNA reads as TGTGCCAGCAGCCAGAGACTAGCGGGGGGGGTCACAGATACGCAGTATTTT. Protein product: CASSQRLAGGVTDTQYF.

J is TRBJ1-4 and V is TRBV27; unclear D gene. The V end was cut by 6 bases, the J end by 2 bases, with 19 bases between. Germline assignment: CDR1 MNHEY and CDR2 SMNVEV (reference sequence). This CDR3 comprises 17 residues. The CDR3 region has the DNA TGTGCCAGCAGCCCTATGGAGTCCTTTGTTACTAATGAAAAACTGTTTTTT. The encoded protein is CASSPMESFVTNEKLFF.

The CDR3 region has the DNA TGTGCCAGCAGCTTAGCGAAGGCTGAAGCTTTCTTT. It is translated as CASSLAKAEAFF. The gene calls are TRBV7-2 and TRBJ1-1; D is undetermined. Germline CDR1 and CDR2: SGHTA and FQGNSA. Trimming left V 0 bases short and J 6 bases short, with 5 bases between. CDR3 length: 12 residues.

The chain combines TRBV6-2 or TRBV6-3 with TRBJ2-3; 7 bases match TRBD2. The trim removed 6 bases at V and 2 bases at J, leaving 17 bases unmatched. Germline CDR1 is MNHEY and CDR2 is SVGEGT. This CDR3 contains 18 residues. The CDR3, as DNA: TGTGCCAGCAGCCCTAGCTGGGGCGGGAGATCCCCCACAGATACGCAGTATTTT. It yields the protein CASSPSWGGRSPTDTQYF.

This CDR3 reads CASSQRRGGELFF. DNA of the CDR3: TGTGCCAGCAGCCAGAGGAGGGGCGGGGAGCTGTTTTTT. The V call is TRBV6-2 or TRBV6-3, the J call TRBJ2-2; maybe TRBD2 (6 bases). Trimming took 6 bases from V and 7 from J, leaving 12 bases between them. The CDR3 contains 13 residues. CDR1 and CDR2 (germline): MNHEY, SVGEGT.

This chain joins TRBV3-1 (or the pseudogene TRBV3-2) and TRBJ2-3, with 10 bases fitting TRBD2. The V gene's germline CDR1 is LGHDT and CDR2 YNNKEL (reference sequence). The CDR3 length is 19 residues. Germline trimming cut 3 bases from V and 6 bases from J; bases unmatched to any gene: 18. In DNA, the CDR3 is TGTGCCAGCAGCCATACCGGGACTAGCGCAACAGCCCGGAAGGATACGCAGTATTTT. It yields the protein CASSHTGTSATARKDTQYF.

J is TRBJ1-1 and V is TRBV11-2; D call uncertain. There are 13 residues in the CDR3. CDR1 SGHAT and CDR2 FQNNGV come from the germline V gene. V was clipped by 4 bases and J by 3 bases, with 9 bases between them. The CDR3 bases are TGTGCCAGCAGCTCGGGATTTTACACTGAAGCTTTCTTT. Translating gives CASSSGFYTEAFF.

This sequence joins TRBV7-2 and TRBJ1-1, with D unclear. CDR1 SGHTA and CDR2 FQGNSA come from the germline V gene. V was clipped by 4 bases and J by 1 base, with 7 bases between them. The CDR3 runs 13 residues. The CDR3 protein is CASSSTRNTEAFF. In DNA, the CDR3 is TGTGCCAGCAGCTCGACAAGGAACACTGAAGCTTTCTTT.

This sequence joins TRBV5-1 and TRBJ1-1; unclear D gene. In germline, CDR1 is SGHRS, CDR2 YFSETQ. CDR3 length: 14 residues. The ends were cut back, 4 bases at V and 2 bases at J, with 12 bases in the middle. Here the CDR3 reads CASSQAGGNTEAFF. DNA of the CDR3: TGCGCCAGCAGCCAGGCGGGAGGAAACACTGAAGCTTTCTTT.

This chain joins TRBV10-3 and TRBJ2-1; no clear D gene. Germline values: CDR1 ENHRY, CDR2 SYGVKD. The CDR3 has 13 amino acids. V was shortened by 0 bases and J by 15 bases, with 15 bases between the two germline ends. The CDR3 protein is CAISESSISTGFF. In DNA form, the CDR3 reads TGTGCCATCAGTGAGTCGTCCATTTCAACGGGGTTCTTC.

This chain links TRBV4-2 with TRBJ2-3, with a tentative D call TRBD1 (5 bases). CDR3 length equals 15 residues. Trimming cost V 0 bases and J 0 bases, with 7 bases left between them. Germline CDR1 is LGHNA and CDR2 is YNFKEQ. This CDR3 reads CASSQEAGSTDTQYF. The CDR3 nucleotides are TGTGCCAGCAGCCAAGAAGCAGGGAGCACAGATACGCAGTATTTT.

The V gene is TRBV27, the J gene TRBJ1-1, with TRBD1 as a possible D gene (6 bases). The length of the CDR3 is 13 residues. The germline gives CDR1 MNHEY, CDR2 SMNVEV (reference sequence). V lost 5 bases and J 3 bases, leaving 10 bases between the germline ends. The CDR3 here is CASSIGQHTEAFF. Written as DNA, the CDR3 is TGTGCCAGCAGTATAGGACAGCACACTGAAGCTTTCTTT.

The chain has TRBV7-2 and TRBJ2-2; TRBD1 agrees at 7 bases. The V segment lost 6 bases and the J segment 2 bases; nucleotides outside the gene matches: 6. This CDR3 spans 15 amino acids. Germline V lookup: CDR1 SGHTA, CDR2 FQGNSA. Here the CDR3 reads CASRAGTANTGELFF. CDR3 nucleotide sequence: TGTGCCAGCAGGGCCGGGACAGCAAACACCGGGGAGCTGTTTTTT.

Notes on this clone: In the same sample, other DNA sequences code for this CDR3. The chain links TRBV5-1 to TRBJ1-2, with no clear D. CDR1 and CDR2 from the germline V gene are SGHRS and YFSETQ. The ends were cut back, 4 bases at V and 3 bases at J, with 10 bases in the middle. This CDR3 contains 13 residues. The CDR3 DNA reads TGCGCCAGCAGCCTGGACGGAGACTATGGCTACACCTTC. It yields the protein CASSLDGDYGYTF.

This clone was detected only once. The chain carries TRBV28 and TRBJ1-4; weak D call: TRBD1 (5 bases). With 1 base removed from V and 0 bases from J, the gap between germline ends came to 12 bases. The germline V gene encodes CDR1 MDHEN and CDR2 SYDVKM. This CDR3 has 17 amino acids. CDR3 in DNA: TGTGCCAGCAGTTTATATCGGGGCCCCGCAACTAATGAAAAACTGTTTTTT. Translating gives CASSLYRGPATNEKLFF.